This T cell receptor (beta chain) emerged from a study of T cells after yellow fever vaccination. Germline CDR1 DFQATT, CDR2 SNEGSKA (reference sequence). The CDR3 loop spans 14 amino acids. V lost 5 bases and J 9 bases, leaving 20 bases between the germline ends. Regarding this clonotype: What it binds is unknown.

The study made its TCR cDNA through 5'RACE template switching. That step introduced a universal primer site along with UMIs. MiXCR was run by TCRdb on the 5' RACE reads, yielding one entry per CDR3 protein. The repertoire holds hundreds of thousands of distinct CDR3 sequences, under 15% seen once, with about 3% in the top ten. Broader study findings: A large majority of primary-vaccination clones showed up again after the booster (around 95% CD4, around 85% CD8). A weaker but faster secondary response was observed, peaking on day 5 versus 15.

Sequencing used CD4+ T cells sorted from PBMCs, obtained 15 days after the yellow fever booster vaccination. The chain has TRBV20-1 and TRBJ2-1; D might be TRBD2 (5 bases). The sequence was collected from a man aged 18 to 29 who received the YFV17D yellow fever vaccine. Here the CDR3 DNA reads TGCAGTGCTGCCCGTCTGGGTAGTCGGGGTGAGCAGTTCTTC. It is translated as CSAARLGSRGEQFF.